A selection of T cell receptor beta chains follows, all from one sample in a study of beta chain features in type 1 diabetes. Assay: immunoSEQ multiplex PCR; the TCRdb copy retains only in-frame clones and omits some. Here the sample spans hundreds of thousands of clones, approximately 8% being singletons. The specimen was central memory CD4+ T cells from blood. The origin of the receptors is a woman between 18 and 29 years old in good health. CDR3s include the opening cysteine and the closing phenylalanine or tryptophan. Fields, in order: D gene, clone size, J gene, V gene, CDR3 DNA, CDR3 protein. The D gene is left open where the match is weak. Clone size is given for some rows only: seen once, a few or many times, or a class if the clone is expanded.

>.|.|TRBJ2-7|TRBV7-2
TGTGCCAGCAGCGCGCCGCGGTGGGGCCATTCATGGTACTTC
CASSAPRWGHSWYF
>TRBD1|.|TRBJ2-1|TRBV10-3
TGTGCCATCAGGGAAGGGACAGGGGTCGATGAGCAGTTCTTC
CAIREGTGVDEQFF
>TRBD1|.|TRBJ1-2|TRBV4-2
TGTGCCAGCAGCCAAGACCTACAGGGGGCAGGTGGCTACACCTTC
CASSQDLQGAGGYTF
>TRBD1|.|TRBJ2-7|TRBV5-1
TGCGCCAGCAGCAAGACAGGGGAGGCCTACGAGCAGTACTTC
CASSKTGEAYEQYF
>TRBD2|.|TRBJ2-3|TRBV5-1
TGCGCCAGCAGCTTGGGGGCGGGAGCGCTCACAGATACGCAGTATTTT
CASSLGAGALTDTQYF
>TRBD2|many|TRBJ2-5|TRBV2
TGTGCCGTCGGGAGGGCCATGTCGGAGACCCAGTACTTC
CAVGRAMSETQYF
>.|few|TRBJ2-5|TRBV7-9
TGTGCCAGCAGCTTAGGGGGCAAAGAGACCCAGTACTTC
CASSLGGKETQYF
>.|.|TRBJ2-1|TRBV7-6
TGTGCCAGCAGCTCTGACGGGGCAGCTTTCAATGAGCAGTTCTTC
CASSSDGAAFNEQFF
>TRBD2|many|TRBJ2-5|TRBV29-1
TGCAGCGTTCTAAGCGGGGAAGAGACCCAGTACTTC
CSVLSGEETQYF
>TRBD2|many|TRBJ2-1|TRBV29-1
TGCAGCGTTGCGGCTAGCGGCAATGAGCAGTTCTTC
CSVAASGNEQFF
>.|.|TRBJ2-3|TRBV9
TGTGCCAGCAGCGTAGCCGGGCTGAGCACAGATACGCAGTATTTT
CASSVAGLSTDTQYF
>.|.|TRBJ2-1|TRBV7-3
TGTGCCAGCAGCCCCGATGGAGAGGTCGGTTCCCAGTTCTTC
CASSPDGEVGSQFF
>TRBD2|.|TRBJ2-3|TRBV5-1
TGCGCCAGCAGCTTCGGGGGGGAGACAGATACGCAGTATTTT
CASSFGGETDTQYF
>.|few|TRBJ2-7|TRBV29-1
TGCAGCGTTGCATCTACCGCCTACGAGCAGTACTTC
CSVASTAYEQYF
>TRBD2|few|TRBJ2-5|TRBV4-2
TGTGCCAGCAGCCAAGGAGCGGGGCAGCAAGAGACCCAGTACTTC
CASSQGAGQQETQYF
>.|.|TRBJ2-1|TRBV7-8
TGTGCCAGCAACAACAGGGAGGACAATGAGCAGTTCTTC
CASNNREDNEQFF
>TRBD2|few|TRBJ2-7|TRBV10-3
TGTGCCATTTTCCCGGGACTAGCAAGTTCCTACGAGCAGTACTTC
CAIFPGLASSYEQYF
>TRBD2|.|TRBJ2-7|TRBV27
TGTGCCAGCAGTCTAGGGACTAGCGGGAGGATTGACGAGCAGTACTTC
CASSLGTSGRIDEQYF
>.|few|TRBJ1-1|TRBV28
TGTGCCAGCAGTTCGGCAGATAACACTGAAGCTTTCTTT
CASSSADNTEAFF
>.|few|TRBJ2-7|TRBV5-1
TGCGCCAGCAGCTTAGAAATAGCCTACGAGCAGTACTTC
CASSLEIAYEQYF
>.|few|TRBJ2-1|TRBV29-1
TGCAGAGCAGGAAAGGGTTACAATGAGCAGTTCTTC
CRAGKGYNEQFF
>.|many|TRBJ2-1|TRBV21-1
TGTGCCAGCAGCAAAGCGAAGTTAGGGACAGGGTGTAATGAGCAGTTCTTC
CASSKAKLGTGCNEQFF
>.|few|TRBJ1-4|TRBV6-5
TGTGCCAGCAGTTACTCGACAGCCAGGGCTAATGAAAAACTGTTTTTT
CASSYSTARANEKLFF
>.|few|TRBJ2-7|TRBV6-5
TGTGCCAGCAGTTACTCGAGGAGGTTCGGCGAGCAGTACTTC
CASSYSRRFGEQYF
>.|many|TRBJ2-3|TRBV19
TGTGCCAGTAGTATAGGGGTACGGCCCCGGGCAGATACGCAGTATTTT
CASSIGVRPRADTQYF
>.|few|TRBJ2-5|TRBV5-1
TGCGCCAGCAGCTTGGACCCGTCGGAGACCCAGTACTTC
CASSLDPSETQYF
>.|many|TRBJ2-2|TRBV6-6
TGTGCCAGCAGCCTACAATCTGGGGAGCTGTTTTTT
CASSLQSGELFF
>.|few|TRBJ1-4|TRBV4-3
TGCGCCAGCAGCCAGGCCCCGGGCCCAACTAATGAAAAACTGTTTTTT
CASSQAPGPTNEKLFF
>TRBD2|.|TRBJ2-5|TRBV7-3
TGTGCCAGCAGCTTAATGGCCGGGACTAGAGAGACCCAGTACTTC
CASSLMAGTRETQYF